This entry is about one TCR beta chain. TCRdb's copy holds only in-frame clones and misses some; the assay was immunoSEQ multiplex PCR. The top ten clones hold more than 5.5% of a sample with about 80,000 clones, roughly 88% of them seen once. The germline V gene has CDR1 LNHNV and CDR2 YYDKDF (reference sequence). The V and J ends lost 0 bases and 0 bases, in that order; junction bases with no gene match: 8. CDR3 length: 19 amino acids. This entry comes from a study of blood T cell repertoires in COVID-19. In the study overall: The United States, Italy and Spain provided the acute and convalescent COVID-19 samples.

The clonotype was recovered from a woman over 75 with acute or convalescent COVID-19. The V call is TRBV15, the J call TRBJ2-2, with TRBD2 matching 9 bases. Specimen: peripheral blood. The CDR3 here is CATSRDGIAGEANTGELFF. For the CDR3, the DNA is TGTGCCACCAGCAGAGATGGAATAGCGGGAGAGGCGAACACCGGGGAGCTGTTTTTT.